This T cell receptor beta chain was profiled in a study of cytomegalovirus exposure and HLA in healthy donors. The PCR was carried out with 60 Vbeta primers and 13 Jbeta primers. As originally analysed: Per a later analysis, the number of unique TCR beta chains was some 80 million, of which about 11 million were shared. TCRdb keeps only in-frame clones here, not all; method: immunoSEQ multiplex PCR. V, J and clone size are those of that table, while D and trimming were read from the DNA. The repertoire consists of about 210,000 clones, with roughly four fifths occurring once and the leading ten covering more than 3%. Findings and caveats of the study: Information on immune exposure was restricted to one variable (CMV serostatus). Analysis was carried out at a later point, and it linked a missense DCLRE1C variant to TCR beta V- and J-gene trimming.

This clone appeared a few times. Its antigen is not known. The TCR comes from a man aged 35 to 55 in good health and CMV-seropositive. Sample: PBMCs.

CDR3 in DNA: TGTGCCAGCAGCGCCCCGGGACAGGGTAAGTACGAGCAGTACTTC. This encodes CASSAPGQGKYEQYF. The chain uses TRBV9 and TRBJ2-7, with 9 bases that match TRBD1. V shed 3 bases and J 4 bases; nucleotides not matched to a gene: 8. The CDR3 is 15 amino acids. The germline gives CDR1 SGDLS, CDR2 YYNGEE.